This TCR beta chain was identified in a study of T cells of healthy individuals. This clonotype showed up just a few times. TCRdb re-called the 5' RACE reads with MiXCR, one entry per CDR3 protein. Of over 95,000 distinct CDR3 sequences listed, 17% are singletons. CDR1 is SGHTA and CDR2 is FQGNSA in the germline V gene. Trimming left V 0 bases short and J 0 bases short, with 15 bases between. There are 18 residues in the CDR3. The TCR originated in a human donor in good health. J is TRBJ2-1 and V is TRBV7-2; possible D gene TRBD2, 7 bases. The CDR3 is CASSLAGGPWSSYNEQFF. Here the CDR3 DNA reads TGTGCCAGCAGCTTAGCGGGGGGGCCCTGGAGCTCCTACAATGAGCAGTTCTTC.